This TCR beta chain was sequenced in a study of blood T cell repertoires in COVID-19. Study background: Acute and convalescent COVID-19 specimens originated in the United States, Italy and Spain.

In the original processing: It was from reference gene primer amplification that nucleated cell counts were estimated. Repertoires were generated with immunoSEQ multiplex PCR, while TCRdb's copy carries only in-frame clones and drops some. V and J calls and clone size are those listed in that table; D and trimming were worked out from the DNA. The sample lists about 190,000 clones; about nine tenths were seen once. This CDR3 is 14 amino acids long. Per germline, CDR1 MDHEN and CDR2 SYDVKM. Trimming removed 7 bases from V and 9 bases from J; junction bases left unmatched: 7. The rearrangement links TRBV28 to TRBJ2-4; 12 bases are a match to TRBD2. This sequence was found in a man in his forties or fifties with acute or convalescent COVID-19. The sample taken for sequencing was peripheral blood. In DNA, the CDR3 is TGTGCCAGCACCCTGACTAGCGGGGGAGGCATTCAGTACTTC. Protein: CASTLTSGGGIQYF.